This is a list of T cell receptor beta chains from one sample in a study of T cell repertoires in cytomegalovirus infection. MiXCR was run by TCRdb on the reads, yielding one entry per CDR3 protein. Seen here are 450,000 to 550,000 distinct CDR3 sequences, 15% to 20% observed once, and the top ten hold roughly a quarter. Material: CD8+ T cells from PBMCs. The receptors stem from a human donor in good health (CMV status not recorded). Some clones in this sample may be carry-over from other donors' samples. Both conserved end residues are part of each CDR3. Fields, in order: clone size, J gene, V gene, D gene, CDR3 protein, CDR3 DNA. The D gene is left open where the match is weak. Clone size is given for some rows only: seen once, a few or many times, or a class if the clone is expanded.

few,TRBJ1-2,TRBV7-4,TRBD1,CASSLDRGQSYGYTF,TGTGCCAGCAGCTTGGACAGGGGGCAAAGCTATGGCTACACCTTC
many,TRBJ2-7,TRBV10-3,NA,CAISDPGAPYEQYF,TGTGCCATCAGTGATCCCGGGGCTCCCTACGAGCAGTACTTC
NA,TRBJ2-7,TRBV20-1,NA,CSVSSGTYEQYF,TGCAGTGTCTCGAGCGGAACCTACGAGCAGTACTTC
many,TRBJ2-1,TRBV6-1,NA,CASQNPGSYNEQFF,TGTGCCAGCCAAAACCCCGGGTCCTACAATGAGCAGTTCTTC
NA,TRBJ1-1,TRBV11-3,NA,CASSMTNKNTEAFF,TGTGCCAGCAGTATGACAAACAAGAACACTGAAGCTTTCTTT
few,TRBJ2-1,TRBV9,NA,CASSVGGYEQFF,TGTGCCAGCAGCGTAGGCGGTTATGAGCAGTTCTTC
few,TRBJ1-2,TRBV19,NA,CASSIDLSGQARNYGYTF,TGTGCCAGTAGTATAGATCTATCGGGGCAGGCAAGAAACTATGGCTACACCTTC
NA,TRBJ1-5,TRBV6-6,NA,CASSQGWNQPQHF,TGTGCCAGCAGCCAGGGGTGGAATCAGCCCCAGCATTTT
NA,TRBJ1-1,TRBV4-1,NA,CASSQVRGTEAFF,TGCGCCAGCAGCCAAGTCAGGGGCACTGAAGCTTTCTTT
many,TRBJ2-1,TRBV28,NA,CASRSGLRSYNEQFF,TGTGCCAGCAGGTCGGGACTCCGCTCCTACAATGAGCAGTTCTTC
NA,TRBJ2-3,TRBV27,TRBD2,CASRSGRWTDTQYF,TGTGCCAGCCGAAGCGGGAGATGGACAGATACGCAGTATTTT
many,TRBJ2-5,TRBV20-1,TRBD2,CSARIRLAGEPGETQYF,TGCAGTGCTAGGATCCGACTAGCGGGAGAACCGGGGGAGACCCAGTACTTC
NA,TRBJ2-2,TRBV27,TRBD1,CASSLGQGAPGELFF,TGTGCCAGCAGTTTGGGACAGGGGGCACCCGGGGAGCTGTTTTTT
many,TRBJ2-5,TRBV7-8,NA,CASSPRTLGTQYF,TGTGCCAGCAGCCCAAGGACTCTTGGTACCCAGTACTTC
few,TRBJ1-1,TRBV19,NA,CASIPRSFGTEAFF,TGTGCCAGTATCCCCCGATCGTTTGGGACTGAAGCTTTCTTT
few,TRBJ1-4,TRBV5-4,NA,CASSPGHPNEKLFF,TGTGCCAGCAGCCCGGGACACCCTAATGAAAAACTGTTTTTT
few,TRBJ1-2,TRBV20-1,NA,CSARDFSGLANYGYTF,TGCAGTGCTAGAGATTTTTCAGGTCTAGCTAACTATGGCTACACCTTC
many,TRBJ2-2,TRBV24-1,NA,CATSLTVANTGELFF,TGTGCCACCAGTCTGACAGTCGCGAACACCGGGGAGCTGTTTTTT
many,TRBJ2-7,TRBV6-1,NA,CASSEEQAIGSYEQYF,TGTGCCAGCAGTGAAGAGCAAGCTATCGGATCCTACGAGCAGTACTTC
NA,TRBJ1-6,TRBV5-1,TRBD1,CASSLGTGSSYNSPLHF,TGCGCCAGCAGCTTGGGGACAGGGAGCTCCTATAATTCACCCCTCCACTTT
many,TRBJ1-2,TRBV12-3/TRBV12-4,NA,CASSLSRTDPNGYTF,TGTGCCAGCAGTTTATCCCGTACAGACCCAAATGGCTACACCTTC
few,TRBJ2-2,TRBV6-6,NA,CASSPLGAGELFF,TGTGCCAGCAGCCCTCTGGGGGCCGGGGAGCTGTTTTTT
few,TRBJ1-1,TRBV7-9,NA,CASSLTQGHTEAFF,TGTGCCAGCAGCTTAACACAGGGCCACACTGAAGCTTTCTTT
many,TRBJ2-5,TRBV5-4,NA,CASSFPQARVGDRETQYF,TGTGCCAGCAGCTTTCCTCAAGCCAGGGTAGGCGACCGGGAGACCCAGTACTTC
few,TRBJ2-3,TRBV27,TRBD2,CASSQQRGYTDTQYF,TGTGCCAGCAGTCAGCAGCGGGGTTACACAGATACGCAGTATTTT
NA,TRBJ1-1,TRBV5-4,NA,CASSLIRQGDTEAFF,TGTGCCAGCAGCTTAATCCGGCAGGGAGACACTGAAGCTTTCTTT
many,TRBJ1-2,TRBV10-3,NA,CASMGGSDGYTF,TGTGCCTCGATGGGGGGGTCGGATGGCTACACCTTC
few,TRBJ2-7,TRBV29-1,NA,CSVELNSAQYF,TGCAGCGTTGAATTGAATAGTGCGCAGTACTTC
many,TRBJ2-7,TRBV11-2,TRBD2,CASSLDGGGGAQDEQYF,TGTGCCAGCAGCTTAGATGGCGGGGGGGGCGCACAGGACGAGCAGTACTTC
few,TRBJ2-1,TRBV12-3/TRBV12-4,TRBD2,CASSYSGRAYNEQFF,TGTGCCAGCAGTTATAGCGGGAGAGCATACAATGAGCAGTTCTTC
few,TRBJ1-2,TRBV12-3/TRBV12-4,NA,CASVPSLANYGYTF,TGTGCCAGCGTGCCCTCTCTAGCTAACTATGGCTACACCTTC
many,TRBJ1-5,TRBV10-3,NA,CAISEEGFGNQPQHF,TGTGCCATCAGTGAAGAAGGTTTCGGCAATCAGCCCCAGCATTTT
NA,TRBJ2-1,TRBV11-1,TRBD2,CASSLVTPLAGGALNEQFF,TGTGCCAGCAGCTTAGTGACCCCCCTAGCGGGAGGGGCTCTGAATGAGCAGTTCTTC
few,TRBJ2-2,TRBV29-1,NA,CSVRRGELFF,TGCAGCGTTCGGCGGGGGGAGCTGTTTTTT
many,TRBJ2-7,TRBV28,NA,CASSSDSQGSYEQYF,TGTGCCAGCAGCAGTGACTCACAGGGCTCCTACGAGCAGTACTTC
few,TRBJ1-4,TRBV28,NA,CASSFSTAPLPTNEKLFF,TGTGCCAGCAGTTTTAGCACGGCCCCTTTACCAACTAATGAAAAACTGTTTTTT
many,TRBJ1-1,TRBV6-1,NA,CASTTPGTTTEAFF,TGTGCCAGCACCACACCCGGGACAACTACTGAAGCTTTCTTT
NA,TRBJ1-4,TRBV14,NA,CASSRRGGNEELFF,TGTGCTAGTAGCCGACGGGGAGGGAATGAAGAACTGTTTTTT
many,TRBJ1-2,TRBV11-2,NA,CASSPTITRNYGYTF,TGTGCCAGCAGCCCCACTATCACACGGAACTATGGCTACACCTTC
few,TRBJ2-3,TRBV5-4,TRBD2,CASSGKPGLAGAPTDTQYF,TGTGCCAGCAGCGGGAAACCTGGACTAGCGGGGGCCCCGACAGATACGCAGTATTTT
many,TRBJ2-4,TRBV7-9,NA,CASSFQKHEAGGKNIQYF,TGTGCCAGCAGCTTCCAGAAACATGAGGCCGGCGGAAAAAACATTCAGTACTTC
few,TRBJ2-3,TRBV6-1,NA,CASSGGETGLGTDTQYF,TGTGCCAGCAGTGGTGGGGAGACGGGGTTGGGGACAGATACGCAGTATTTT
many,TRBJ2-2,TRBV4-2,TRBD2,CASSQENSGSGTGELFF,TGTGCCAGCAGCCAAGAGAACAGCGGGAGTGGCACCGGGGAGCTGTTTTTT
many,TRBJ1-2,TRBV7-3,NA,CASSLDIGYGYTF,TGTGCCAGCAGCTTAGATATAGGCTATGGCTACACCTTC
few,TRBJ1-1,TRBV11-2,TRBD1,CASSFRTGGGTEAFF,TGTGCCAGCAGCTTCCGCACAGGGGGGGGAACTGAAGCTTTCTTT
NA,TRBJ2-5,TRBV27,NA,CASRPRLGETQYF,TGTGCCAGCAGACCTAGATTAGGAGAGACCCAGTACTTC
many,TRBJ1-3,TRBV7-6,TRBD1,CASSAGGPLGNTIYF,TGTGCCAGCAGCGCAGGGGGCCCTCTGGGAAACACCATATATTTT
many,TRBJ1-6,TRBV7-9,NA,CASSPPDNSPLHF,TGTGCCAGCAGCCCCCCGGATAATTCACCCCTCCACTTT
NA,TRBJ1-5,TRBV4-2,TRBD1,CASSQGETGGGQPQHF,TGTGCCAGCAGCCAGGGAGAAACAGGGGGAGGTCAGCCCCAGCATTTT